Included here is one T cell receptor (beta chain) sequence, with context. What it binds is not known. The authors made the TRB cDNA libraries by 5' RACE using UMI labels. Reprocessing the 5' RACE reads, TCRdb reports a single entry for every CDR3 protein and omits DNA. The repertoire table contains some 150,000 distinct CDR3 sequences. This entry is derived from a study of CXCR3-negative and CXCR3-positive naive CD8 T cells. Study conclusions and caveats: Because surface CD5 did not distinguish the naive subsets, TCR strength was inferred from TRB CDR3 properties. Relative to CXCR3-negative naive cells, CXCR3-positive naive cells had more hydrophobic TRB CDR3s.

Naivety in CD8+ T cells corresponded to a CD45RO-CCR7+CD27+CD95- phenotype. This receptor was identified in a human donor in good health. Some clones in this sample may be carry-over from other donors' samples. Source material: naive CXCR3+ CD8+ T cells from blood. Subset of the sample: CD45RO-CCR7+CD27+CD95- naive CD8+ T cells expressing CXCR3 (TNR3+).

The chain's CDR3 is CASSQDPSGMGHEQYF. V and J are TRBV4-1 and TRBJ2-7; there is no DNA to check the TCRdb D call of TRBD2. Germline V gene lookup returns CDR1 MGHRA and CDR2 YSYEKL. The CDR3 contains 16 residues.